This T cell receptor (beta chain) was sequenced for a study of T cell responses to AZD1222 COVID-19 vaccine. Study-wide points: Donors were mostly white British, more females; clonal diversity possibly underestimated.

Trimming pared 0 bases from V and 5 bases from J, leaving 15 bases between. From germline, CDR1 is SGHRS and CDR2 YFSETQ. The CDR3 has 16 residues. Only in-frame clones appear in the TCRdb table, and some are missing; sequencing was by immunoSEQ multiplex PCR. The sample holds 100,000 to 150,000 clones, roughly 88% seen once. Remarks on this clone: Its antigen is undetermined.

The chain has TRBV5-1 and TRBJ1-5, with D possibly matching TRBD1 (6 bases). Specimen: peripheral blood, collected on day 0 of AZD1222 vaccination. This clonotype originated in an adult in good health. The CDR3 DNA reads TGCGCCAGCAGCTTGGGGGTGACAGGCCAGGATCAGCCCCAGCATTTT. This codes for CASSLGVTGQDQPQHF.